A single sample gave rise to the 5 T cell receptor beta chains below, sequenced in a study of blood T cell repertoires in COVID-19. Generated by immunoSEQ multiplex PCR, the TCRdb table keeps only in-frame clones and is missing some. Found here are some 170,000 clones, more than 70% of them singletons; the top ten hold roughly 6%. Sequences were obtained from PBMCs or T cells enriched from blood (not recorded which). The source is a man aged 35 to 55 who had recovered from COVID-19.

The gene calls are TRBV30 and TRBJ1-2, with 9 bases fitting TRBD1. Germline V gene lookup returns CDR1 GTSNPN and CDR2 SVGIG (reference sequence). V lost 3 bases, J lost 4 bases, and 9 bases stayed unmatched. The CDR3 has 15 residues. CDR3 in amino acids: CAWSDSTGGFYGYTF. DNA of the CDR3: TGTGCCTGGAGCGATTCGACAGGGGGATTCTATGGCTACACCTTC.

V and J are TRBV12-5 and TRBJ2-3; TRBD1 is a possible D gene (6 bases). V was cut by 6 bases and J by 0 bases, with 19 bases left in between. Per the germline V gene, CDR1 is LGHNT and CDR2 is FRNRAP. There are 17 residues in the CDR3. CDR3 sequence: CASGSWIGGTSTDTQYF. CDR3 sequence (DNA): TGTGCTAGTGGGTCCTGGATTGGGGGCACTAGCACAGATACGCAGTATTTT.

This chain uses TRBV19 with TRBJ1-4; D unresolved. In germline, CDR1 is LNHDA, CDR2 SQIVND (reference sequence). V was shortened by 4 bases and J by 2 bases, with 14 bases between the two germline ends. The CDR3 length is 16 residues. The CDR3 region has the DNA TGTGCCAGTAGTAATCCGGGGAGTGTTACTAATGAAAAACTGTTTTTT. It yields the protein CASSNPGSVTNEKLFF.

This clone has at least ten counts. The chain combines TRBV4-1 with TRBJ1-6; a weak D match, TRBD1 (6 bases). This CDR3 has 16 amino acids. Trimming took 0 bases from V and 4 from J, leaving 10 bases between them. CDR1 is MGHRA, CDR2 YSYEKL, per germline. CDR3 protein: CASSQDWGQYNSPLHF. The CDR3 nucleotides are TGCGCCAGCAGCCAAGATTGGGGGCAATATAATTCACCCCTCCACTTT.

This chain joins TRBV9 and TRBJ2-1; no reliable D call. The CDR3 runs to 14 residues. The germline V gene encodes CDR1 SGDLS and CDR2 YYNGEE. Trimming stripped 2 bases from V and 4 bases from J, with 10 bases between. Here the CDR3 DNA reads TGTGCCAGCAGCGTCAAAAGTACTTACAATGAGCAGTTCTTC. Translating gives CASSVKSTYNEQFF.